The 23 T cell receptor beta chains reported below all come from one sample, sequenced in a study of neurological immune-mediated disorders (dated by TCRdb to about 2019). Library prep was done by 5' RACE. These reads were obtained on an Illumina HiSeq 2500. TCRdb reworked the public reads: Q25 trimming with fastp, MiXCR clone assembly, productive beta chains retained. Every CDR3 protein is listed once, alongside the most common genes and DNA of its rows. This sample holds 15,000 to 20,000 distinct CDR3 sequences; approximately 6.8% were observed only once. The biggest ten clones account for roughly a sixth of the sample. Material: CD8+ T cells from blood. All receptors come from a woman in her twenties or thirties with HTLV-1-associated myelopathy (HAM/TSP).

By sample fraction, this clonotype is medium-sized. The V gene is TRBV7-9, the J gene TRBJ1-4; D is perhaps TRBD1 (5 bases). The CDR3 loop spans 16 amino acids. Trimming pared 1 base from V and 6 bases from J, leaving 15 bases between. The germline V gene encodes CDR1 SEHNR and CDR2 FQNEAQ (reference sequence). This CDR3 is CASSLGGTAYHEKLFF. The CDR3 DNA follows: TGTGCCAGCAGCTTAGGGGGGACGGCGTACCATGAAAAACTGTTTTTT.

The chain is built from TRBV6-4 and TRBJ1-1; D possibly corresponds to TRBD1 (6 bases). Germline CDR1 and CDR2: MRHNA and SNTAGT. Between the trimmed V and J ends, which lost 0 bases and 4 bases, there was a span of 9 bases. The CDR3 loop spans 14 amino acids. The CDR3 DNA follows: TGTGCCAGCAGTGACTCGGAAGGGGGCACTGAAGCTTTCTTT. Protein sequence: CASSDSEGGTEAFF.

At least ten counts were recorded for this clonotype. The gene calls are TRBV28 and TRBJ1-1, with D possibly matching TRBD1 (5 bases). Germline CDR1 reads MDHEN; CDR2 reads SYDVKM. V was cut by 4 bases and J by 3 bases, with 6 bases left in between. The CDR3 is 12 amino acids. The CDR3 nucleotides are TGTGCCAGCAGTTGGGGGGACACTGAAGCTTTCTTT. It is translated as CASSWGDTEAFF.

This clonotype was recorded at least ten times. Written as DNA, the CDR3 is TGTGCCAGCAGCTTAAATAAGCGGTCAGCCAATTCCCCCTATGGCTACACCTTC. Protein: CASSLNKRSANSPYGYTF. V is TRBV7-9 and J is TRBJ1-2; D unclear. V was shortened by 2 bases and J by 4 bases, with 23 bases between the two germline ends. The CDR3 runs 18 residues. Germline-derived CDR1 and CDR2 are SEHNR and FQNEAQ (reference sequence). Complete variable domain (other parts from reference TRBV7-9 and TRBJ1-2): DTGVSQNPRHKITKRGQNVTFRCDPISEHNRLYWYRQTLGQGPEFLTYFQNEAQLEKSRLLSDRFSAERPKGSFSTLEIQRTEQGDSAMYLCASSLNKRSANSPYGYTFGSGTRLTVV.

This clonotype came up many times. This chain connects TRBV20-1 to TRBJ2-2; D not resolved. Germline assignment: CDR1 DFQATT and CDR2 SNEGSKA (reference sequence). The CDR3 totals 13 residues. With 3 bases removed from V and 0 bases from J, the gap between germline ends came to 5 bases. CDR3 sequence reads: CSARGANTGELFF. CDR3 DNA: TGCAGTGCTAGGGGCGCGAACACCGGGGAGCTGTTTTTT.

This clonotype is medium-sized. CDR3 loop: CASSFGLYNEQFF. DNA of the CDR3: TGCGCCAGCAGCTTTGGGTTATACAATGAGCAGTTCTTC. This chain uses TRBV5-1 with TRBJ2-1; D gene ambiguous. The V end lost 2 bases, the J end lost 4 bases, and 7 bases lay between the germline ends. This CDR3 is 13 amino acids long. Germline V gene sequence: CDR1 SGHRS, CDR2 YFSETQ.

This clonotype was observed at least ten times. This chain joins TRBV27 and TRBJ2-1; no firm D call. This CDR3 is 12 amino acids long. The germline V gene has CDR1 MNHEY and CDR2 SMNVEV (reference sequence). V was trimmed by 6 bases and J by 3 bases, leaving 6 bases between them. The CDR3 bases are TGTGCCAGCAGGGGCAACTACAATGAGCAGTTCTTC. Translating it yields CASRGNYNEQFF.

There are many counts of this clonotype. Compared with germline, one end of the junction differs, possibly owing to a read error. The chain couples TRBV14 to TRBJ2-1; D unresolved. This CDR3 is 9 amino acids long. Germline loops: CDR1 SGHDN, CDR2 FVKESK. CDR3 nucleotide sequence: TGTGCCAGCAGCCAAACCGCGATTTTC. Residues: CASSQTAIF.

The rearrangement links TRBV9 to TRBJ2-3, with a possible D match to TRBD2 (6 bases). Germline CDR1 SGDLS, CDR2 YYNGEE. CDR3 length equals 16 residues. Trimming took 3 bases from V and 4 from J, leaving 18 bases between them. The CDR3 bases are TGTGCCAGCAGCGACCCCTTTGGCGGGGACTCAGATACGCAGTATTTT. Protein: CASSDPFGGDSDTQYF.

Ten or more counts support this clonotype. V usage is TRBV6-6 and J usage is TRBJ2-1; possibly TRBD2 for D (5 bases). Trimming removed 2 bases at V and 6 bases at J, with 11 bases between. The CDR3 sequence is 14 residues long. The germline V gene encodes CDR1 MNHNY and CDR2 SVGAGI (reference sequence). The CDR3 nucleotides read TGTGCCAGCAGTTACGAAGCAGGAGGCAATGAGCAGTTCTTC. Its protein product is CASSYEAGGNEQFF.

This clonotype showed up many times. This rearrangement joins TRBV6-1 to TRBJ2-2; no reliable D call. The germline V gene has CDR1 MNHNS and CDR2 SASEGT. The CDR3 spans 14 residues. With 2 bases removed from V and 6 bases from J, the gap between germline ends came to 10 bases. CDR3 in amino acids: CASSESLDPGELFF. The CDR3 DNA reads TGTGCCAGCAGTGAATCCCTAGACCCCGGGGAGCTGTTTTTT.

This clonotype was recorded at least ten times. The chain couples TRBV29-1 to TRBJ1-2, with 7 bases fitting TRBD1. In germline, CDR1 is SQVTM, CDR2 ANQGSEA. V gave up 3 bases and J gave up 4 bases; unmatched junction bases: 5. This CDR3 has 13 residues. The CDR3 region is CSVEAGGSYGYTF. CDR3 nucleotides: TGCAGCGTTGAGGCAGGGGGGAGCTATGGCTACACCTTC.

This clonotype came up many times. The chain employs TRBV7-8 and TRBJ2-1; 7 bases are a match to TRBD2. The V and J ends lost 4 bases and 6 bases, in that order; junction bases with no gene match: 12. The germline gives CDR1 SGHVS, CDR2 FQNEAQ. The CDR3 spans 16 residues. CDR3 nucleotide sequence: TGTGCCAGCAGCTCTGCCGGAGCGGGGAGGATCAATGAGCAGTTCTTC. Amino acid sequence: CASSSAGAGRINEQFF.

This clonotype was detected many times. A much larger clone lies one base from this, so it may be a read error. V and J are TRBV20-1 and TRBJ1-1, with TRBD1 identical over 7 bases. Germline CDR1 reads DFQATT; CDR2 reads SNEGSKA (reference sequence). There are 12 residues in the CDR3. CDR3 protein: CSVRQGDTEAFF. CDR3 coding DNA: TGCAGTGTTAGACAGGGAGATACTGAAGCTTTCTTT.

This clonotype was recorded at least ten times. V gene TRBV5-1 combines with J gene TRBJ2-1; 9 bases are a match to TRBD1. The CDR3 spans 15 residues. With 0 bases clipped from V and 6 bases from J, the junction kept 4 bases outside the gene matches. CDR1 SGHRS and CDR2 YFSETQ come from the germline V gene. CDR3 sequence (DNA): TGCGCCAGCAGCTTGGCAACAGGGGGCTCCAATGAGCAGTTCTTC. Translation: CASSLATGGSNEQFF. Combining the CDR3 with reference TRBV5-1 and TRBJ2-1 gives the whole variable domain KAGVTQTPRYLIKTRGQQVTLSCSPISGHRSVSWYQQTPGQGLQFLFEYFSETQRNKGNFPGRFSGRQFSNSRSEMNVSTLELGDSALYLCASSLATGGSNEQFFGPGTRLTVL.

This chain joins TRBV18 and TRBJ2-7; 7 bases match TRBD1. V lost 2 bases to trimming and J lost 6 bases; unmatched junction nucleotides: 4. Germline V gives CDR1 KGHSH, CDR2 LQKENI. There are 13 residues in the CDR3. The CDR3 DNA reads TGTGCCAGCTCACCAATACAGGGGTTCGAGCAGTACTTC. This sequence encodes CASSPIQGFEQYF.

This clonotype ranks as medium-sized. The rearrangement uses TRBV5-1 and TRBJ1-6; 9 nucleotides agree with TRBD1. Trimming took 5 bases from V and 7 from J; bases not matched to a gene: 7. Germline V gene lookup returns CDR1 SGHRS and CDR2 YFSETQ. This CDR3 comprises 15 residues. CDR3 amino acids: CASRPGQGRNSPLHF. CDR3 in DNA: TGCGCCAGCAGGCCCGGACAGGGGAGGAATTCACCCCTCCACTTT.

This clonotype was recorded many times. This chain links TRBV5-1 with TRBJ2-1, with a possible D match to TRBD2 (7 bases). Germline assignment: CDR1 SGHRS and CDR2 YFSETQ. The ends were cut back, 0 bases at V and 8 bases at J, with 15 bases in the middle. The CDR3 extends over 15 amino acids. For the CDR3, the DNA is TGCGCCAGCAGCTTGGTAGGGGGGGTTACGGATGAGCAGTTCTTC. It codes for CASSLVGGVTDEQFF.

There are a few counts of this clonotype. The rearrangement joins TRBV7-9 to TRBJ1-1; D gene unclear. Trimming removed 2 bases from V and 2 bases from J, with 18 bases in between. Germline V gene data show CDR1 as SEHNR and CDR2 as FQNEAQ (reference sequence). CDR3 length: 17 residues. CDR3 sequence reads: CASSLLGAGPRNTEAFF. In DNA, the CDR3 is TGTGCCAGCAGCTTATTAGGTGCCGGGCCTCGAAACACTGAAGCTTTCTTT.

This clonotype was seen repeatedly, ten times or more. J is TRBJ1-4 and V is TRBV10-3; D perhaps matches TRBD1 (5 bases). V dropped 3 bases and J dropped 7 bases, with 12 bases sitting between them. This CDR3 comprises 14 residues. From germline, CDR1 is ENHRY and CDR2 SYGVKD. The CDR3, as DNA: TGTGCCATCAGTGATAGGTTAGACAGTGAAAAACTGTTTTTT. Its translation: CAISDRLDSEKLFF.

This clonotype is termed medium-sized. The chain uses TRBV20-1 and TRBJ1-1; D may be TRBD1 (6 bases). Germline V lookup: CDR1 DFQATT, CDR2 SNEGSKA (reference sequence). CDR3 length equals 12 residues. Trimming took 0 bases from V and 10 from J, leaving 12 bases between them. CDR3 sequence: CSARDPLGGAFF. The CDR3 DNA sequence: TGCAGTGCTAGAGACCCCCTAGGGGGAGCTTTCTTT.

This clonotype was seen ten or more times. This chain connects TRBV25-1 to TRBJ2-7; D not certain. The CDR3 has 11 residues. The germline V and J ends were trimmed by 5 bases and 0 bases, with 2 bases remaining between them. The germline V gene encodes CDR1 MGHDK and CDR2 SYGVNS. Written as DNA, the CDR3 is TGTGCCAGCAGTAACTCCTACGAGCAGTACTTC. Its translation is CASSNSYEQYF.

This clonotype was found many times. V usage is TRBV5-1 and J usage is TRBJ1-1; D is ambiguous. The germline CDR1 and CDR2 sequences are SGHRS and YFSETQ. This CDR3 is 12 amino acids long. V was pared by 0 bases and J by 8 bases, with 8 bases between. CDR3 loop: CASSLVGPEAFF. The CDR3 DNA follows: TGCGCCAGCAGCTTGGTCGGTCCGGAAGCTTTCTTT.